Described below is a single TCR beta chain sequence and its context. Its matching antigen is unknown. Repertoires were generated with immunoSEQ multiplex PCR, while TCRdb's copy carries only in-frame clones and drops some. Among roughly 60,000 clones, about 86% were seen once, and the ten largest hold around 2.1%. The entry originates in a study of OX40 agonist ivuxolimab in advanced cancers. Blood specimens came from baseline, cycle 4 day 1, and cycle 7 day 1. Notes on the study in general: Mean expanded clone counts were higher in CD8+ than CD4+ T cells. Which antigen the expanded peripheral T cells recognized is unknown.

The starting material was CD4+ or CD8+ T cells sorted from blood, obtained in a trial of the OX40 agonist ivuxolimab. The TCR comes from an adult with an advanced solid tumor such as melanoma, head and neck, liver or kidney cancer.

CDR3 region: CSGGGSQETQYF. CDR3 DNA: TGCAGCGGGGGGGGTTCACAAGAGACCCAGTACTTC. This sequence joins TRBV29-1 and TRBJ2-5; 7 bases are shared with TRBD2. V lost 7 bases, J lost 2 bases, and 4 bases stayed unmatched. The CDR3 contains 12 residues. Germline assignment: CDR1 SQVTM and CDR2 ANQGSEA.